Below, 21 T cell receptor beta chains from the same sample are listed, as sequenced in a study of identical twins. TCRdb re-analysed the 5' RACE reads in MiXCR, keeping a single row per CDR3 protein. The table shows 400,000 to 600,000 distinct CDR3 sequences, with under 25% occurring only once. These data were also filed under a second study, of yellow fever vaccine responses in identical twins.

Sequenced: CD4+ T cells sorted from blood. These receptors were collected from a woman younger than 30 in good health.

The chain links TRBV15 to TRBJ2-1; D possibly corresponds to TRBD1 (6 bases). The CDR3 loop spans 17 amino acids. Germline V gives CDR1 LNHNV, CDR2 YYDKDF (reference sequence). Trimming shortened V by 1 base and J by 9 bases, and 22 bases separated the two germline ends. The CDR3, as DNA: TGTGCCACCAGCAGAGCGGCCGGGACAAGAGGAAGCAGTGAGCAGTTCTTC. Protein sequence: CATSRAAGTRGSSEQFF. The variable domain in full, completed from reference TRBV15 and TRBJ2-1, reads DAMVIQNPRYQVTQFGKPVTLSCSQTLNHNVMYWYQQKSSQAPKLLFHYYDKDFNNEADTPDNFQSRRPNTSFCFLDIRSPGLGDTAMYLCATSRAAGTRGSSEQFFGPGTRLTVL.

This chain links TRBV28 with TRBJ1-6; D is uncertain. The CDR3 is made up of 12 amino acids. The V end was cut by 10 bases, the J end by 7 bases, with 11 bases between. From germline, CDR1 is MDHEN and CDR2 SYDVKM. As DNA, the CDR3 is TGTGCCACCGCGGGGTGGAATTCACCCCTCCACTTT. This sequence encodes CATAGWNSPLHF.

The gene calls are TRBV12-3 or TRBV12-4 and TRBJ1-2; the match to TRBD1 covers 10 bases. The J segment lost 8 bases and the V segment lost 6 bases, leaving 6 bases of the junction unmatched. The CDR3 consists of 13 residues. The CDR3 spells CASSFGQGEGYTF. CDR3 nucleotide sequence: TGTGCCAGCAGCTTCGGACAGGGGGAAGGCTACACCTTC.

In this sample, this clonotype turned up once. CDR3 in DNA: TGTGCCACCAGTGATTTGGTGTTGGGGCGGTACGAGCAGTACTTC. Protein: CATSDLVLGRYEQYF. This rearrangement joins TRBV24-1 to TRBJ2-7; possibly TRBD1 for D (5 bases). The V and J ends lost 0 bases and 4 bases respectively, with 12 bases between them. The CDR3 contains 15 residues. CDR1 and CDR2 from the germline V gene are KGHDR and SFDVKD.

This sequence joins TRBV6-5 and TRBJ1-1, with D perhaps matching TRBD1 (6 bases). The CDR3 runs to 17 residues. In germline, CDR1 is MNHEY, CDR2 SVGAGI. V lost 0 bases and J lost 1, with 15 bases in between. This chain's CDR3 is CASSYSRYRGQNTEAFF. The CDR3 DNA reads TGTGCCAGCAGTTACTCGAGATACCGGGGGCAGAACACTGAAGCTTTCTTT.

Only a few counts were recorded for this clonotype. The chain employs TRBV29-1 and TRBJ1-1; D call uncertain. This CDR3 is built from 13 residues. CDR1 is SQVTM, CDR2 ANQGSEA, per germline. V dropped 6 bases and J dropped 5 bases, with 16 bases sitting between them. CDR3 protein: CSVSPGGHTEAFF. The CDR3 DNA reads as TGCAGCGTCTCCCCAGGCGGCCATACTGAAGCTTTCTTT.

The chain is built from TRBV9 and TRBJ2-2, with 9 bases lining up with TRBD1. Germline trimming cut 4 bases from V and 7 bases from J; bases unmatched to any gene: 8. The CDR3 has 15 residues. Germline V gene lookup returns CDR1 SGDLS and CDR2 YYNGEE. The CDR3 reads CASSQQGAADGELFF. The CDR3 DNA is TGTGCCAGCAGCCAACAGGGGGCAGCTGACGGGGAGCTGTTTTTT.

The sample holds a few counts of this clonotype. The J gene is TRBJ2-5, the V gene TRBV27; D uncertain. V was pared by 4 bases and J by 3 bases, with 18 bases between. CDR1 and CDR2 from the germline V gene are MNHEY and SMNVEV (reference sequence). The CDR3 contains 16 residues. The CDR3 sequence: CASSSQVLNLKETQYF. The CDR3 region has the DNA TGTGCCAGCAGTTCCCAAGTACTTAACCTTAAAGAGACCCAGTACTTC.

The rearrangement uses TRBV20-1 and TRBJ1-1; D uncertain. Germline V gene lookup returns CDR1 DFQATT and CDR2 SNEGSKA (reference sequence). The CDR3 is made up of 13 amino acids. Trimming pared 3 bases from V and 0 bases from J, leaving 8 bases between. CDR3 nucleotides: TGCAGTGCTAGTCGAGCGATGAACACTGAAGCTTTCTTT. It encodes CSASRAMNTEAFF.

The gene calls are TRBV18 and TRBJ2-7; D remains unclear. The germline V and J ends were trimmed by 0 bases and 4 bases, with 10 bases remaining between them. The CDR3 consists of 14 residues. CDR1 KGHSH and CDR2 LQKENI come from the germline V gene. This CDR3 is CASSPPNSLYEQYF. CDR3 in DNA: TGTGCCAGCTCACCACCGAATTCCCTTTACGAGCAGTACTTC.

This chain uses TRBV12-3 or TRBV12-4 with TRBJ2-3, with D possibly TRBD1 on 5 matching bases. The CDR3 length is 16 residues. V was trimmed by 5 bases and J by 2 bases, leaving 17 bases between them. As DNA, the CDR3 is TGTGCCAGCAGTCCACGAACCTGGGGCCTCACAGATACGCAGTATTTT. Encoded protein: CASSPRTWGLTDTQYF.

This clonotype was seen a few times. This chain links TRBV20-1 with TRBJ2-3; 9 bases map to TRBD2. The V and J ends lost 0 bases and 2 bases, in that order; junction bases with no gene match: 3. This CDR3 comprises 15 residues. Germline V CDR1 and CDR2: DFQATT, SNEGSKA (reference sequence). The CDR3 loop is CSARDVAGVTDTQYF. Written as DNA, the CDR3 is TGCAGTGCTAGAGATGTAGCGGGGGTCACAGATACGCAGTATTTT.

The V call is TRBV28, the J call TRBJ2-7; D unclear. Germline assignment: CDR1 MDHEN and CDR2 SYDVKM. V dropped 2 bases and J dropped 6 bases, with 8 bases sitting between them. This CDR3 has 12 amino acids. CDR3 in amino acids: CASSLAGLEQYF. The CDR3, as DNA: TGTGCCAGCAGTTTAGCTGGGCTCGAGCAGTACTTC. Supplemented by reference TRBV28 and TRBJ2-7, the full variable domain reads DVKVTQSSRYLVKRTGEKVFLECVQDMDHENMFWYRQDPGLGLRLIYFSYDVKMKEKGDIPEGYSVSREKKERFSLILESASTNQTSMYLCASSLAGLEQYFGPGTRLTVT.

The gene calls are TRBV7-9 and TRBJ2-7, with no clear D. The CDR3 runs to 10 residues. Germline V gene data show CDR1 as SEHNR and CDR2 as FQNEAQ (reference sequence). Trimming removed 3 bases at V and 13 bases at J, with 10 bases between. CDR3 in DNA: TGTGCCAGCAGCTTCCCCAGTTTATACGTC. Amino acid sequence: CASSFPSLYV.

This clonotype was counted only a few times. The chain uses TRBV11-2 and TRBJ2-3; a possible D gene is TRBD2 (6 bases). Germline values: CDR1 SGHAT, CDR2 FQNNGV. With 5 bases removed from V and 3 bases from J, the gap between germline ends came to 21 bases. There are 17 residues in the CDR3. The CDR3 region has the DNA TGTGCCAGCAGCCTTCACATGACGGGTGGACTAACAGATACGCAGTATTTT. It encodes CASSLHMTGGLTDTQYF.

The genes are TRBV5-1 and TRBJ2-7; no clear D. Germline CDR1 SGHRS, CDR2 YFSETQ. The length of the CDR3 is 13 residues. Trimming took off 0 bases at V and 3 bases at J, with 7 bases between the two ends. The CDR3 DNA sequence: TGCGCCAGCAGCTTGGGTGCTCACTACGAGCAGTACTTC. Its translation is CASSLGAHYEQYF.

The chain carries TRBV7-9 and TRBJ1-4; perhaps TRBD1 as D (6 bases). From germline, CDR1 is SEHNR and CDR2 FQNEAQ (reference sequence). This CDR3 has 14 amino acids. Between the trimmed V and J ends, which lost 5 bases and 5 bases, there was a span of 12 bases. The CDR3 spells CASSPRGDNEKLFF. DNA for the CDR3: TGTGCCAGCAGCCCTAGGGGGGACAATGAAAAACTGTTTTTT.

This clonotype has more than one count but fewer than ten. This chain connects TRBV29-1 to TRBJ2-3; 7 nucleotides agree with TRBD1. V was clipped by 5 bases and J by 4 bases; unmatched bases: 3. Germline values: CDR1 SQVTM, CDR2 ANQGSEA. This CDR3 is built from 12 residues. The CDR3 DNA reads TGCAGCGTTTCAGGGGGTCCAGATACGCAGTATTTT. This translates into CSVSGGPDTQYF.

The V and J genes are TRBV3-1 and TRBJ2-7; 14 nucleotides agree with TRBD2. Germline-derived CDR1 and CDR2 are LGHDT and YNNKEL (reference sequence). The CDR3 is 18 residues long. V was clipped by 4 bases and J by 5 bases; unmatched bases: 13. CDR3 nucleotides: TGTGCCAGCAGCCGCCACCTGACTAGCGGGAGGGCCATCGACGAGCAGTACTTC. Translation gives CASSRHLTSGRAIDEQYF.

This clonotype came up a few times. The chain recombines TRBV18 with TRBJ2-7; 10 bases map to TRBD2. The V gene's germline CDR1 is KGHSH and CDR2 LQKENI. The CDR3 loop spans 13 amino acids. Losses at the gene ends were 3 bases for V and 4 bases for J; bases not matched to a gene: 0. The CDR3 is CASSPTSGYEQYV. For the CDR3, the DNA is TGTGCCAGCTCACCGACTAGCGGGTACGAGCAGTACGTC.

This clonotype was recorded a few times. The chain joins TRBV11-1 to TRBJ2-7, with 7 bases fitting TRBD1. V gave up 5 bases and J gave up 2 bases; unmatched junction bases: 18. This CDR3 spans 18 amino acids. Germline V lookup: CDR1 SGHAT, CDR2 FQDESV (reference sequence). The CDR3 DNA is TGTGCCAGCAGCCCAGCCTCAGCCCTCGGGACAGAAGCCTACGAGCAGTACTTC. Protein: CASSPASALGTEAYEQYF.